This T cell receptor beta chain was recovered during a study of T-cell memory formation after mild COVID-19. On the study more broadly: The two donors had largely donor-specific TCR clusters. Study-wide results and caveats: Contracting clones localized mainly to CM and EM when CD4+ and mainly to EMRA when CD8+. For second-wave clones that peaked at day 37, SARS-CoV-2 specificity went unverified.

J lost 1 base, V lost 4 bases, and 9 bases had no gene match. CDR3 length: 16 amino acids. CDR1 and CDR2 from the germline V gene are SGHRS and YFSETQ. On this clonotype: Antigen: not known.

Constant-segment primers served in 5'RACE that generated TCR alpha and TCR beta cDNA libraries bearing sample barcodes and UMIs. TCRdb passed the 5' RACE reads through MiXCR, listing each CDR3 protein once. The repertoire holds hundreds of thousands of distinct CDR3 sequences, roughly a fifth seen once, with under 8.5% in the top ten. V usage is TRBV5-1 and J usage is TRBJ1-1, with 8 bases that match TRBD1. This receptor was taken from an adult woman who had mild COVID-19 (a few samples of this study predate the infection). Cell type and time point are not known. Sequenced material: PBMCs or a T cell subset sorted from them (not recorded which). The CDR3 loop is CASSPGTGRWNTEAFF. The CDR3 nucleotides are TGCGCCAGCAGCCCAGGGACAGGCCGCTGGAACACTGAAGCTTTCTTT.